This T cell receptor (beta chain) was retrieved from a study of T cell changes during pregnancy in multiple sclerosis. The CDR3 is made up of 16 amino acids. The germline V gene has CDR1 MGHRA and CDR2 YSYEKL. V was pared by 1 base and J by 4 bases, with 5 bases of the junction left unmatched. Clones were read by immunoSEQ multiplex PCR, and TCRdb kept only the in-frame ones, dropping some. The sample carries roughly 42,000 clones, 91% recorded once. The source was CD4+ T cells from peripheral blood mononuclear cells, collected before pregnancy. The chain employs TRBV4-1 and TRBJ1-5; 9 nucleotides align to TRBD1. The sequence was obtained from a female donor with multiple sclerosis, enrolled in a pregnancy study. The CDR3 is CASSQVSGTGNQPQHF. The DNA of the CDR3 is TGCGCCAGCAGCCAAGTCTCCGGGACAGGGAATCAGCCCCAGCATTTT.